This is a list of T cell receptor beta chains from one sample in a study of blood T cell repertoires in COVID-19. Profiled with immunoSEQ multiplex PCR; TCRdb holds only in-frame clones, not every one. The sample yields roughly 200,000 clones, roughly 90% seen once. Material: PBMCs or T cells enriched from blood (not recorded which). Every receptor here comes from a woman in her 30s who had recovered from COVID-19. The CDR3 runs from the conserved cysteine through the conserved F or W. A D gene is named only where the DNA matches it firmly.

J gene | CDR3 length | D gene | V gene | CDR3 protein
TRBJ2-1 | 12 | TRBD1 | TRBV7-9 | CATDRGVDEQFF
TRBJ1-5 | 16 | TRBD1 | TRBV5-8 | CASSPGTGVDNQPQHF
TRBJ1-5 | 15 | NA | TRBV6-1 | CASSEVGQSNQPQHF
TRBJ1-2 | 15 | TRBD1 | TRBV13 | CASSLGTQGAGGYTF
TRBJ2-5 | 15 | TRBD2 | TRBV11-2 | CASSLGTSSTETQYF
TRBJ1-5 | 15 | NA | TRBV2 | CASSEDATGNQPQHF
TRBJ2-7 | 16 | TRBD2 | TRBV5-1 | CASSARLAGDSYEQYF
TRBJ1-5 | 13 | NA | TRBV7-2 | CASSPRGNQPQHF
TRBJ2-3 | 16 | NA | TRBV4-2 | CASSPLGTGVTDTQYF
TRBJ2-7 | 15 | NA | TRBV30 | CAWRTPARGATKQYF
TRBJ1-1 | 13 | NA | TRBV11-1 | CASSLSYPGSAFF
TRBJ2-3 | 16 | NA | TRBV9 | CASSVDGAEGTDTQYF
TRBJ1-2 | 16 | NA | TRBV4-2 | CASSQVGNTVYYGYTF
TRBJ1-4 | 15 | TRBD1 | TRBV6-5 | CASRGRQGTNEKLFF
TRBJ1-1 | 13 | TRBD1 | TRBV30 | CAWSSGQGAEAFF
TRBJ2-1 | 11 | NA | TRBV7-3 | CASSLRNEQFF
TRBJ1-2 | 15 | NA | TRBV27 | CASSPTSGGIYGYTF
TRBJ1-2 | 11 | TRBD1 | TRBV12-3/TRBV12-4 | CASSYRGGYTF
TRBJ2-2 | 15 | NA | TRBV7-6 | CASSLIQEGTGELFF
TRBJ1-2 | 15 | TRBD1 | TRBV2 | CASSEGGRGLYGYTF
TRBJ2-7 | 16 | TRBD1 | TRBV5-5 | CASSLELRQGSYEQYF
TRBJ1-6 | 15 | NA | TRBV9 | CASSPGTTYNSPLHF
TRBJ1-2 | 15 | NA | TRBV6-2/TRBV6-3 | CASSYWARREWGYTF
TRBJ1-2 | 14 | NA | TRBV6-2/TRBV6-3 | CASSYGDRLAGYTF
TRBJ2-7 | 15 | TRBD2 | TRBV7-2 | CASVPGGVRGHEQYF
TRBJ1-1 | 13 | NA | TRBV29-1 | CSVSKTGNTEAFF
TRBJ1-4 | 15 | TRBD1 | TRBV7-9 | CASSDRTGGNEKLFF
TRBJ1-4 | 14 | NA | TRBV24-1 | CATSSNREGEKLFF
TRBJ2-1 | 14 | NA | TRBV29-1 | CSGRVGDGYNEQFF
TRBJ2-7 | 15 | TRBD2 | TRBV9 | CASSVGLAGEYEQYF
TRBJ2-1 | 16 | NA | TRBV27 | CASSNSAIAPYNEQFF
TRBJ1-2 | 14 | TRBD1 | TRBV3-1/TRBV3-2 | CASRTGRSRYGYTF
TRBJ1-1 | 12 | TRBD1 | TRBV7-9 | CASSRDRRRAFF
TRBJ2-1 | 14 | TRBD2 | TRBV4-1 | CASSQASGGDEQFF
TRBJ1-4 | 15 | TRBD1 | TRBV7-2 | CASSLRGRGNEKLFF
TRBJ2-7 | 15 | TRBD2 | TRBV5-1 | CASSLDLAGRYEQYF
TRBJ2-5 | 14 | NA | TRBV5-8 | CASSLAAGGETQYF
TRBJ1-2 | 15 | NA | TRBV7-2 | CASSLGPISDYGYTF
TRBJ1-3 | 13 | NA | TRBV30 | CAWSVTGPNTIYF
TRBJ2-1 | 14 | NA | TRBV7-2 | CASSPAGPQVEQFF
TRBJ1-3 | 15 | TRBD1 | TRBV2 | CASSGLRGAGNTIYF
TRBJ2-7 | 14 | NA | TRBV5-5 | CASSLASRAYEQYF
TRBJ1-5 | 13 | NA | TRBV7-2 | CASSLDRDGPQHF
TRBJ2-2 | 15 | NA | TRBV27 | CASSLSTVNTGELFF
TRBJ1-3 | 15 | NA | TRBV7-9 | CASSLGSGPRNTIYF